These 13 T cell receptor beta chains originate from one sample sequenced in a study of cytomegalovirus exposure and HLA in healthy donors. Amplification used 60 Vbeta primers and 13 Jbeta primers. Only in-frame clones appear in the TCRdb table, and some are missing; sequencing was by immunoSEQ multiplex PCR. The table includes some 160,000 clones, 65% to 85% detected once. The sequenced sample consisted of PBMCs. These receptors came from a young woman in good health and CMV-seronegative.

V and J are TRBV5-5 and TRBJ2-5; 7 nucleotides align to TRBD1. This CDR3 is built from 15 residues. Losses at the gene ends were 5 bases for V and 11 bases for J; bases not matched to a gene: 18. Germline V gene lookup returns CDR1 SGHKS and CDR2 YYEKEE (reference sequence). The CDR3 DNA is TGTGCCAGCAGTTCCCCGGTTTGGGGACAGAAGAAGCAGTACTTC. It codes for CASSSPVWGQKKQYF.

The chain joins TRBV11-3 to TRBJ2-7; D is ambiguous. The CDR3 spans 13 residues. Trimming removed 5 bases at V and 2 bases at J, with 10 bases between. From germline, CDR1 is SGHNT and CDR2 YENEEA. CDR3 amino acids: CASSLRRTYEQYF. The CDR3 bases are TGTGCCAGCAGCCTCCGTAGAACCTACGAGCAGTACTTC.

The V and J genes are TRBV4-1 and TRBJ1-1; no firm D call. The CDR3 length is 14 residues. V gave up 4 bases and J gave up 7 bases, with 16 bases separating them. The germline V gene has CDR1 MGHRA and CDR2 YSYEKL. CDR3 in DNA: TGCGCCAGCAGCCTTACTAGGACGGGTAATGAAGCTTTCTTT. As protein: CASSLTRTGNEAFF.

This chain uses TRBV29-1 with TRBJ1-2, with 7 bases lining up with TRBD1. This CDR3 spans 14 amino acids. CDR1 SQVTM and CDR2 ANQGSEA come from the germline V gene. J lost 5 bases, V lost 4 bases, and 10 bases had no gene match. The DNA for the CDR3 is TGCAGCGTTGGTCCCGGACAGGCGACTTATGGCTACACCTTC. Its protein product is CSVGPGQATYGYTF.

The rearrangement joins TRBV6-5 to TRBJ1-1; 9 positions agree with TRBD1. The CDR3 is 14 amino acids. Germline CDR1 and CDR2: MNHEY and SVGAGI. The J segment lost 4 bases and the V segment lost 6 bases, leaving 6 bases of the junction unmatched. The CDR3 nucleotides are TGTGCCAGCAGCAAGGGACAGGGAGGCACTGAAGCTTTCTTT. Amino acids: CASSKGQGGTEAFF.

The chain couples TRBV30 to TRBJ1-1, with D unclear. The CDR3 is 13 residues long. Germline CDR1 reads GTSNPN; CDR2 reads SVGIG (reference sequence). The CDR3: CAALRSLNTEAFF. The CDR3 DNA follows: TGTGCGGCCCTCAGATCTTTGAACACTGAAGCTTTCTTT.

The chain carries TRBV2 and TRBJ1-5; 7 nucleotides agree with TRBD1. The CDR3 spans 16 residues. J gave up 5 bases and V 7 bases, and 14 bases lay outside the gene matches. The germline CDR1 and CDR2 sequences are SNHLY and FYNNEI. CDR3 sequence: CASTYHRDRPYQPQHF. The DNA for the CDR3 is TGTGCCAGCACGTACCACCGGGACAGACCATATCAGCCCCAGCATTTT.

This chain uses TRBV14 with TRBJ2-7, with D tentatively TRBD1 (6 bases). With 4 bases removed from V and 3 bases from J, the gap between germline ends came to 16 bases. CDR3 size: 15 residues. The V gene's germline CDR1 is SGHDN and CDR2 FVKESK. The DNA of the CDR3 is TGTGCCAGCAGCCCTCGGAAGGGGGTCTACTACGAGCAGTACTTC. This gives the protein CASSPRKGVYYEQYF.

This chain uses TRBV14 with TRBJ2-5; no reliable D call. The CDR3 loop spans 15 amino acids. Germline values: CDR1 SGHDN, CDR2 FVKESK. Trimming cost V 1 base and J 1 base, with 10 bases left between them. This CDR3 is CASSQVRLVQETQYF. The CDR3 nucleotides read TGTGCCAGCAGCCAAGTTAGATTGGTCCAAGAGACCCAGTACTTC.

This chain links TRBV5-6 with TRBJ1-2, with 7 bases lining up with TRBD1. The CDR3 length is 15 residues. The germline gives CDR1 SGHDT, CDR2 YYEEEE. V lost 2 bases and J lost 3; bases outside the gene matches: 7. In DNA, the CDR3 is TGTGCCAGCAGCTTAAAAGGGGGCGGATACTATGGCTACACCTTC. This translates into CASSLKGGGYYGYTF.

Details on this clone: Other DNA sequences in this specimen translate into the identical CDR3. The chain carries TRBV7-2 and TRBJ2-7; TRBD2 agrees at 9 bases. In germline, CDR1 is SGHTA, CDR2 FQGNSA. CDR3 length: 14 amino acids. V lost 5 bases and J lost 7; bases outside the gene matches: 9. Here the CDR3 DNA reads TGTGCCAGCAGCCCGCGGGGGGGCCGCTCGGAGCAGTACTTC. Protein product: CASSPRGGRSEQYF.

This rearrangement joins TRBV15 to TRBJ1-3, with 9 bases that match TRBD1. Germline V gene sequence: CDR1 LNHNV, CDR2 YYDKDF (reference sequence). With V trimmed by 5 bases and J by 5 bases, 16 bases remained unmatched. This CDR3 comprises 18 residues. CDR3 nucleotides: TGTGCCACCAGCTCCTCCCGACTCCGGGACAGGGATCGAAACACCATATATTTT. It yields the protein CATSSSRLRDRDRNTIYF.

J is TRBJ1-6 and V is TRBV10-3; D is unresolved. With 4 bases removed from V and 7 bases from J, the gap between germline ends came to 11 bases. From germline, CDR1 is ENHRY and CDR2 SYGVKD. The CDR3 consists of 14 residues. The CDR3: CAISGRDSNSPLHF. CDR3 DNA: TGTGCCATCAGTGGCCGGGATTCGAATTCACCCCTCCACTTT.